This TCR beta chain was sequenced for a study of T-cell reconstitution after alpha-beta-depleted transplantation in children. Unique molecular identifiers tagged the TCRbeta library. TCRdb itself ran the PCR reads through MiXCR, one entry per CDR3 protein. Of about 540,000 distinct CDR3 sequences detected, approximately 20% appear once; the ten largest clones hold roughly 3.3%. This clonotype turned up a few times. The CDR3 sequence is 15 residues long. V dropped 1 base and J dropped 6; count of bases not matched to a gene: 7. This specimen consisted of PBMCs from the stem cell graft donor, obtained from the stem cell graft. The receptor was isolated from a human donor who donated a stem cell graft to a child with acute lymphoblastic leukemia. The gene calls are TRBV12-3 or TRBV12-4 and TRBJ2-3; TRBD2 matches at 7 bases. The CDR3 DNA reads TGTGCCAGCAGTTTAGTGACCCGGGGGGTTGATACGCAGTATTTT. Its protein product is CASSLVTRGVDTQYF.